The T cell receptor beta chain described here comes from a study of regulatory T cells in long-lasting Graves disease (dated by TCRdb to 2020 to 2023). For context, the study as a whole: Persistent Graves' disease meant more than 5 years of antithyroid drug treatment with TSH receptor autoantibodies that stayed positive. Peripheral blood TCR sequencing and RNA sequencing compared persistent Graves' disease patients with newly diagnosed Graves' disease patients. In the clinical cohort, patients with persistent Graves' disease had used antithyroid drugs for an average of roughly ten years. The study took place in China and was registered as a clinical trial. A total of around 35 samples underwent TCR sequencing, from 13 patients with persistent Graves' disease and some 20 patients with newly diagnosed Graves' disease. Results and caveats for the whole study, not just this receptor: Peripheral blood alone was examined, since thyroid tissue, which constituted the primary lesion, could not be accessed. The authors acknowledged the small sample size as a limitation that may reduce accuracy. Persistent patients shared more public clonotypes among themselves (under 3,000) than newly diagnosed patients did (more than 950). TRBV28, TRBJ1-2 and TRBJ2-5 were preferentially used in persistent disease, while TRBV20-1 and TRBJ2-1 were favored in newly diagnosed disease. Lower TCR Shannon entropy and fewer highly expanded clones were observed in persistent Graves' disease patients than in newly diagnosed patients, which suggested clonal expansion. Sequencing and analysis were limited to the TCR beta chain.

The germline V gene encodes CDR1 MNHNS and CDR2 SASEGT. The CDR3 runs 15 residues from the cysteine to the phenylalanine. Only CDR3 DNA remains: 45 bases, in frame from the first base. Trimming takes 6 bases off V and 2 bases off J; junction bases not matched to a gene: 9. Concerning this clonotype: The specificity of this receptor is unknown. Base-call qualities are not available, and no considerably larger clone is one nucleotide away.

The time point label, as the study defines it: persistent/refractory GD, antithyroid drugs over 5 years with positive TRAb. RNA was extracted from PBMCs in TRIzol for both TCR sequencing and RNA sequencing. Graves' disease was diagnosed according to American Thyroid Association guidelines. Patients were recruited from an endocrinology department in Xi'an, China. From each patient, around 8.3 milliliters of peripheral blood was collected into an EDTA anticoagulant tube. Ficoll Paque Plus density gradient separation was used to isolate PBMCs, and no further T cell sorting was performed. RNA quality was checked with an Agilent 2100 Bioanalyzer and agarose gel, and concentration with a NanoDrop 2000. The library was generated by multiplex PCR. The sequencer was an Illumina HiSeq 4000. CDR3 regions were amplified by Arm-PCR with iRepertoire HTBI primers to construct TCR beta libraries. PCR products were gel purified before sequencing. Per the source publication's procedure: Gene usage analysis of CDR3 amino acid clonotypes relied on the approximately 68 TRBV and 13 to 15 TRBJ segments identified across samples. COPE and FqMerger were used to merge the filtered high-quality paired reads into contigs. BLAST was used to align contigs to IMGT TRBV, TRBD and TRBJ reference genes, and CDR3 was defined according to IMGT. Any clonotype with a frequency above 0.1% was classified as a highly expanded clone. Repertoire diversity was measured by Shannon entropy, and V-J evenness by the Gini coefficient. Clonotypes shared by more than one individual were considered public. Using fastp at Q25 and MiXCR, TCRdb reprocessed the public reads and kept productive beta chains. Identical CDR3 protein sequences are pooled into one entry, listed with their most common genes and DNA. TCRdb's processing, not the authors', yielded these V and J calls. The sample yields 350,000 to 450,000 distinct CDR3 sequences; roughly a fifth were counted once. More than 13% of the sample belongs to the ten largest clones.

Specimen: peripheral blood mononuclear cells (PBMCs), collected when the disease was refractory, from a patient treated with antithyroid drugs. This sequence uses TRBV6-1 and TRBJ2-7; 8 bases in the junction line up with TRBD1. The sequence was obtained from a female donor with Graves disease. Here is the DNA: TGTGCCAGCAGCCTCCGGGACAGGACTACCTACGAGCAGTACTTC. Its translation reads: CASSLRDRTTYEQYF.